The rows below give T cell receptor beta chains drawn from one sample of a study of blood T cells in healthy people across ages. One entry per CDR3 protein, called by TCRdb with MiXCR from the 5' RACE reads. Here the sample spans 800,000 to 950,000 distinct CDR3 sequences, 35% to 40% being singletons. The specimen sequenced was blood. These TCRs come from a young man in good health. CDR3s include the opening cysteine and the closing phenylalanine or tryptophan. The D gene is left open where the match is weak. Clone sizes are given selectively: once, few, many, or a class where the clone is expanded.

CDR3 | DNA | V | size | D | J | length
CASSFVGDEQFF | TGTGCCAGCAGCTTTGTAGGAGATGAGCAGTTCTTC | TRBV5-5 | NA | NA | TRBJ2-1 | 12
CASSSGTGGLVNEQFF | TGTGCCAGCAGTTCAGGGACAGGGGGCTTGGTCAATGAGCAGTTCTTC | TRBV6-6 | NA | TRBD1 | TRBJ2-1 | 16
CSARTVGNQPQHF | TGCAGTGCAAGGACAGTGGGCAATCAGCCCCAGCATTTT | TRBV20-1 | few | NA | TRBJ1-5 | 13
CASSMVPPDTQYF | TGCGCCAGCAGCATGGTCCCCCCGGATACGCAGTATTTT | TRBV5-1 | few | NA | TRBJ2-3 | 13
CASSLRQIYNSPLHF | TGTGCCAGCAGCTTAAGGCAGATCTATAATTCACCCCTCCACTTT | TRBV7-2 | few | NA | TRBJ1-6 | 15
CASSESISTDTQYF | TGCGCCAGCAGTGAGTCTATTAGCACAGATACGCAGTATTTT | TRBV10-1 | NA | NA | TRBJ2-3 | 14
CASSLVGQGQETQYF | TGCGCCAGCAGCTTGGTCGGACAGGGCCAAGAGACCCAGTACTTC | TRBV5-1 | NA | TRBD1 | TRBJ2-5 | 15
CASSNDYGAGPGELFF | TGTGCCAGCAGTAATGATTACGGCGCCGGTCCCGGGGAGCTGTTTTTT | TRBV27 | NA | NA | TRBJ2-2 | 16
CSASRQGGRSTDTQYF | TGCAGTGCTTCTCGTCAGGGGGGGCGCAGCACAGATACGCAGTATTTT | TRBV20-1 | few | NA | TRBJ2-3 | 16
CASSGTAGLLAKNIQYF | TGTGCCAGCAGTGGGACAGCCGGGTTGCTAGCCAAAAACATTCAGTACTTC | TRBV28 | few | TRBD1 | TRBJ2-4 | 17
CASSQDVAGVYGYTF | TGCGCCAGCAGCCAAGATGTTGCGGGAGTCTATGGCTACACCTTC | TRBV4-1 | few | NA | TRBJ1-2 | 15
CASSEPAGTGIYEQYF | TGCGCCAGCAGTGAGCCGGCCGGGACAGGGATCTACGAGCAGTACTTC | TRBV10-2 | NA | TRBD1 | TRBJ2-7 | 16
CASLGQEGCGGSNNEQYF | TGTGCCAGCCTCGGACAGGAGGGTTGCGGGGGCAGCAACAATGAGCAGTACTTC | TRBV14 | many | NA | TRBJ2-7 | 18
CASGVGPTPDTEAFF | TGTGCTAGTGGGGTAGGACCGACCCCGGACACTGAAGCTTTCTTT | TRBV12-5 | once | NA | TRBJ1-1 | 15
CASSTAGLYEQYF | TGTGCCAGCAGTACTGCAGGACTTTACGAGCAGTACTTC | TRBV27 | NA | NA | TRBJ2-7 | 13
CASSYSISAREFSGYTF | TGTGCCAGCAGTTACTCGATTTCGGCCAGGGAATTCTCTGGCTACACCTTC | TRBV6-2/TRBV6-3 | NA | NA | TRBJ1-2 | 17
CASSLRAGPDTQYF | TGTGCCAGCAGCCTACGGGCAGGCCCAGATACGCAGTATTTT | TRBV6-1 | few | NA | TRBJ2-3 | 14
CSAREAGLVFF | TGCAGTGCCAGAGAGGCGGGGCTTGTGTTTTTT | TRBV20-1 | NA | NA | TRBJ1-4 | 11
CSAKFTEAFF | TGCAGTGCTAAATTCACTGAAGCTTTCTTT | TRBV20-1 | few | NA | TRBJ1-1 | 10
CASSLGGQGVGSNQPQHF | TGTGCCAGCAGCTTAGGTGGACAGGGGGTTGGTAGCAATCAGCCCCAGCATTTT | TRBV7-2 | NA | TRBD1 | TRBJ1-5 | 18
CASSPPLAEAFF | TGTGCCAGCAGCCCCCCCCTCGCTGAAGCTTTCTTT | TRBV12-3/TRBV12-4 | once | NA | TRBJ1-1 | 12
CASSVVGGESIQYF | TGTGCCAGCAGCGTGGTGGGAGGCGAAAGCATTCAGTACTTC | TRBV7-2 | once | NA | TRBJ2-4 | 14
CASSLGTGPMYGYTF | TGTGCCAGCAGTCTCGGGACAGGGCCAATGTATGGCTACACCTTC | TRBV6-5 | many | TRBD1 | TRBJ1-2 | 15
CASTVGRKGYNEQFF | TGTGCCAGCACGGTGGGTAGAAAAGGCTACAATGAGCAGTTCTTC | TRBV11-1 | NA | NA | TRBJ2-1 | 15
CASSSLGLASPGEQYF | TGTGCCAGCAGCTCTCTGGGACTAGCGTCGCCAGGTGAGCAGTACTTC | TRBV7-9 | NA | TRBD2 | TRBJ2-5 | 16
CAGSRRTSGIADTQYF | TGTGCCGGCAGCCGTCGGACTAGCGGGATAGCAGATACGCAGTATTTT | TRBV7-9 | NA | TRBD2 | TRBJ2-3 | 16
CASSRPGQTNEKLFF | TGTGCCAGCAGCCGACCGGGACAGACGAATGAAAAACTGTTTTTT | TRBV3-1 | NA | TRBD1 | TRBJ1-4 | 15
CASSQGGPSLINEQFF | TGTGCCAGCAGCCAGGGAGGACCAAGCCTTATTAATGAGCAGTTCTTC | TRBV4-2 | NA | NA | TRBJ2-1 | 16
CASSQARGGYEQYF | TGTGCCAGCAGCCAAGCCAGAGGCGGCTACGAGCAGTACTTC | TRBV3-1 | few | NA | TRBJ2-7 | 14
CASSVADRETQYF | TGTGCCAGCAGCGTCGCCGATAGAGAGACCCAGTACTTC | TRBV7-2 | NA | NA | TRBJ2-5 | 13
CASSPRDSFSYNEQYF | TGTGCCAGCTCACCACGGGACAGCTTCTCCTACAATGAGCAGTACTTC | TRBV18 | NA | TRBD1 | TRBJ2-7 | 16
CASSVSTGGRGGLPLTDTQYF | TGTGCCAGCAGCGTATCTACCGGTGGGCGGGGGGGGCTCCCCCTCACAGATACGCAGTATTTT | TRBV9 | few | TRBD2 | TRBJ2-3 | 21
CASSSGGTEAFF | TGTGCCAGCAGTTCGGGGGGGACTGAAGCTTTCTTT | TRBV7-9 | many | NA | TRBJ1-1 | 12
CASSEDDTMNTEAFF | TGTGCCAGCAGTGAAGACGACACTATGAACACTGAAGCTTTCTTT | TRBV6-1 | few | NA | TRBJ1-1 | 15
CAWSVDSRGTQYF | TGTGCCTGGAGTGTTGACAGTCGAGGTACGCAGTATTTT | TRBV30 | NA | NA | TRBJ2-3 | 13
CASSPHPSETTDTQYF | TGTGCCAGCAGCCCCCACCCTAGCGAGACCACAGATACGCAGTATTTT | TRBV12-3/TRBV12-4 | few | NA | TRBJ2-3 | 16
CASSVRTGVDEQYF | TGTGCCAGCAGCGTACGGACAGGGGTTGATGAGCAGTACTTT | TRBV9 | few | TRBD1 | TRBJ2-7 | 14
CAISEPQGSGETQYF | TGTGCCATCAGTGAGCCCCAGGGGTCAGGAGAGACCCAGTACTTC | TRBV10-3 | NA | NA | TRBJ2-5 | 15
CASSYRGANSPLHF | TGTGCCAGCAGTTACCGGGGGGCTAATTCACCCCTCCACTTT | TRBV6-6 | NA | NA | TRBJ1-6 | 14
CATSVFGQGCGLSSYNEQFF | TGTGCCACCAGTGTCTTCGGACAGGGTTGTGGTCTTAGCTCCTACAATGAGCAGTTCTTC | TRBV24-1 | NA | TRBD1 | TRBJ2-1 | 20
CSARGGENNGYTF | TGCAGTGCTAGAGGAGGAGAAAATAATGGCTACACCTTC | TRBV20-1 | many | NA | TRBJ1-2 | 13
CSALGGQGSETQYF | TGCAGTGCCTTGGGGGGACAGGGTTCAGAGACCCAGTACTTC | TRBV20-1 | NA | TRBD1 | TRBJ2-5 | 14
CASSQLGGMATEAFF | TGTGCCAGCAGCCAATTGGGAGGCATGGCGACTGAAGCTTTCTTT | TRBV4-2 | NA | NA | TRBJ1-1 | 15
CASSPFPGLETQYF | TGCGCCAGCAGCCCTTTTCCGGGGTTAGAGACCCAGTACTTC | TRBV4-1 | NA | NA | TRBJ2-5 | 14
CASSLGERVPSTDTQYF | TGTGCCAGCAGCCTTGGGGAGCGGGTACCTAGCACAGATACGCAGTATTTT | TRBV12-3/TRBV12-4 | many | NA | TRBJ2-3 | 17
CSADRVETQYF | TGCAGTGCCGACAGGGTCGAGACCCAGTACTTC | TRBV20-1 | many | TRBD1 | TRBJ2-5 | 11
CASTTSGGDTGELFF | TGTGCCAGTACGACTAGCGGGGGAGACACCGGGGAGCTGTTTTTT | TRBV3-1 | NA | TRBD2 | TRBJ2-2 | 15
CASSPSSGANTDTQYF | TGTGCCAGCAGCCCTTCAAGCGGGGCGAACACAGATACGCAGTATTTT | TRBV2 | NA | TRBD2 | TRBJ2-3 | 16
CASRDGSGANVLTF | TGCGCCAGCAGAGATGGATCTGGGGCCAACGTCCTGACTTTC | TRBV10-2 | many | NA | TRBJ2-6 | 14
CASSLESKLDTQYF | TGCGCCAGCAGCTTGGAGTCTAAATTAGATACGCAGTATTTT | TRBV5-1 | once | NA | TRBJ2-3 | 14